The clone carrying this TCR beta chain was seen repeatedly, ten times or more. The antigen is not known. Researchers prepared the TCRbeta library using unique molecular identifiers, the study reports. TCRdb passed the PCR reads through MiXCR, listing each CDR3 protein once. This sample has more than 40,000 distinct CDR3 sequences, with about 9% found just once. This CDR3 contains 14 residues. V was pared by 2 bases and J by 4 bases, with 14 bases between. The germline V gene encodes CDR1 DFQATT and CDR2 SNEGSKA (reference sequence). This specimen comes from a study of T-cell reconstitution after alpha-beta-depleted transplantation in children. Study-level findings and limits: Recipient T cells and thymic progenitors that survived gave rise to the high TCRbeta diversity observed at day 60 in some patients. At one year after transplant, newly produced T cells mostly accounted for T-cell counts and diversity. As was reported, about two months after transplant, alpha-beta T cells came from several hundred expanded graft clones.

V is TRBV20-1 and J is TRBJ2-5; TRBD2 is a possible D gene (5 bases). The source is a male patient between 2 and 9 years old who had a stem cell transplant for chronic granulomatous disease, so the T cells may come from the graft donor. The sequenced sample was PBMCs, mostly from graft donor cells, obtained 60 days after TCRalphabeta/CD19-depleted stem cell transplant. CDR3 residues: CSARNGVPGETQYF. The CDR3 nucleotides read TGCAGTGCTAGAAACGGGGTCCCCGGAGAGACCCAGTACTTC.